Below, 9 T cell receptor beta chains from the same sample are listed, as sequenced in a study of T cell therapy after organ transplantation. The table came from immunoSEQ multiplex PCR; TCRdb's copy has only in-frame clones and leaves some out. The top ten hold roughly 3% of the sample, which has around 50,000 clones, over 90% seen once. The antigens these receptors bind are not known. Here the sequenced sample was CD8+ T cells from blood, taken before autologous CMV-specific T cell therapy. The receptor source for this set is a human patient who had received a solid organ transplant and had CMV disease.

V usage is TRBV21-1 and J usage is TRBJ1-6; the D call of TRBD1 is as the table states it, not checked on the DNA. TRBV21-1 is shown as a pseudogene. The CDR3 has 14 amino acids. This chain's CDR3 is CASSPVGASSPLHF. CDR3 nucleotides: TGTGCCAGCAGCCCTGTTGGGGCTAGTTCACCCCTCCACTTT.

The chain couples TRBV19 to TRBJ2-7; D uncertain. Germline V gene lookup returns CDR1 LNHDA and CDR2 SQIVND (reference sequence). The CDR3 consists of 14 residues. V lost 3 bases to trimming and J lost 0 bases, with 9 bases between them. CDR3 nucleotides: TGTGCCAGTAGTATTGGAGACATCTCCTACGAGCAGTACTTC. This translates into CASSIGDISYEQYF.

The V gene is TRBV5-4, the J gene TRBJ2-1; TRBD1 matches 8 bases. Germline V gene data show CDR1 as SGHNT and CDR2 as YYREEE (reference sequence). The CDR3 loop spans 13 amino acids. The V gene end was trimmed by 3 bases and the J gene end by 8 bases; junction bases not matched to a gene: 4. This CDR3 is CASSWGQADEQFF. The CDR3 region has the DNA TGTGCCAGCAGCTGGGGACAGGCCGATGAGCAGTTCTTC.

This sequence joins TRBV19 and TRBJ2-1; weak D call: TRBD2 (7 bases). Per the germline V gene, CDR1 is LNHDA and CDR2 is SQIVND (reference sequence). The CDR3 contains 16 residues. V was clipped by 1 base and J by 2 bases, with 12 bases between them. The CDR3 nucleotides read TGTGCCAGTAGTATAGTTGCGGGGGCCGCCTACAATGAGCAGTTCTTC. This gives the protein CASSIVAGAAYNEQFF.

The chain joins TRBV27 to TRBJ1-2; D ambiguous. V shed 8 bases and J shed 4 bases, with 14 bases lying between them. Germline V gene data show CDR1 as MNHEY and CDR2 as SMNVEV (reference sequence). CDR3 size: 13 residues. CDR3 region: CASVGSLGYGYTF. The CDR3 DNA reads TGTGCCAGCGTGGGCTCGCTAGGCTATGGCTACACCTTC.

The chain carries TRBV2 and TRBJ2-1, with no clear D. Germline V gene sequence: CDR1 SNHLY, CDR2 FYNNEI. The CDR3 is 12 residues long. Between the trimmed V and J ends, which lost 7 bases and 4 bases, there was a span of 8 bases. The CDR3, as DNA: TGTGCCAGCACAGGTCATTACAATGAGCAGTTCTTC. Its translation: CASTGHYNEQFF. The full variable domain, rest sourced from reference TRBV2 and TRBJ2-1, is EPEVTQTPSHQVTQMGQEVILRCVPISNHLYFYWYRQILGQKVEFLVSFYNNEISEKSEIFDDQFSVERPDGSNFTLKIRSTKLEDSAMYFCASTGHYNEQFFGPGTRLTVL.

The CDR3 spells CSVEQSYEQYF. The CDR3 DNA sequence: TGCAGCGTTGAACAGAGCTACGAGCAGTACTTC. The chain links TRBV29-1 to TRBJ2-7; no reliable D call. Trimming stripped 2 bases from V and 3 bases from J, with 5 bases between. The length of the CDR3 is 11 residues. Germline CDR1 SQVTM, CDR2 ANQGSEA.

The chain uses TRBV6-5 and TRBJ1-5, with D unclear. The CDR3 has 15 residues. Germline-derived CDR1 and CDR2 are MNHEY and SVGAGI. V was trimmed by 5 bases and J by 2 bases, leaving 13 bases between them. The CDR3: CASSQSRWGNQPQHF. As DNA, the CDR3 is TGTGCCAGCAGTCAAAGTCGGTGGGGCAATCAGCCCCAGCATTTT.

This rearrangement joins TRBV27 to TRBJ2-1, with D uncertain. The V gene lost 5 bases and the J gene lost 0 bases, with 14 bases spanning the gap. This CDR3 spans 16 amino acids. Germline assignment: CDR1 MNHEY and CDR2 SMNVEV (reference sequence). CDR3: CASSPSFGYSYNEQFF. Here the CDR3 DNA reads TGTGCCAGCAGTCCCTCGTTCGGTTACTCCTACAATGAGCAGTTCTTC.